The 8 T cell receptor beta chains below all came from one sample that was sequenced in a study of blood T cell repertoires in COVID-19. The method was immunoSEQ multiplex PCR; TCRdb's version includes in-frame clones alone and lacks a portion of them. The sample has some 220,000 clones; over 75% are singletons. Sequenced material: peripheral blood. The receptors originated from a man in his fifties with COVID-19, enrolled during active disease.

The gene calls are TRBV11-2 and TRBJ1-6, with D perhaps matching TRBD1 (6 bases). The CDR3 covers 16 residues. Germline loops: CDR1 SGHAT, CDR2 FQNNGV. V lost 5 bases, J lost 6 bases, and 17 bases lay in between. Here the CDR3 reads CASSRPTGTLNSPLHF. The CDR3 DNA reads TGTGCCAGCAGCAGACCTACCGGGACACTTAATTCACCCCTCCACTTT. The full variable domain, with the rest looked up from reference TRBV11-2 and TRBJ1-6, is EAGVAQSPRYKIIEKRQSVAFWCNPISGHATLYWYQQILGQGPKLLIQFQNNGVVDDSQLPKDRFSAERLKGVDSTLKIQPAKLEDSAVYLCASSRPTGTLNSPLHFGNGTRLTVT.

The gene calls are TRBV5-1 and TRBJ2-1; D possibly corresponds to TRBD2 (5 bases). The germline CDR1 and CDR2 sequences are SGHRS and YFSETQ. Trimming removed 2 bases at V and 6 bases at J, with 21 bases between. The CDR3 spans 17 residues. The CDR3: CASSLLGRSQVTNEQFF. CDR3 sequence (DNA): TGCGCCAGCAGCTTACTAGGGCGATCTCAGGTGACCAATGAGCAGTTCTTC.

This chain links TRBV7-9 with TRBJ2-1; maybe TRBD2 (6 bases). The ends were cut back, 1 base at V and 10 bases at J, with 11 bases in the middle. Looked up from germline, CDR1 is SEHNR and CDR2 is FQNEAQ (reference sequence). This CDR3 is built from 13 residues. The CDR3 here is CASSLDSGGEQFF. Written as DNA, the CDR3 is TGTGCCAGCAGCTTAGATAGCGGCGGCGAGCAGTTCTTC. Using reference TRBV7-9 and TRBJ2-1 for the parts outside the CDR3, the full variable domain is DTGVSQNPRHKITKRGQNVTFRCDPISEHNRLYWYRQTLGQGPEFLTYFQNEAQLEKSRLLSDRFSAERPKGSFSTLEIQRTEQGDSAMYLCASSLDSGGEQFFGPGTRLTVL.

This chain links TRBV13 with TRBJ2-2; 7 nucleotides match TRBD1. The V gene's germline CDR1 is PRHDT and CDR2 FYEKMQ (reference sequence). The CDR3 runs 16 residues. With 5 bases clipped from V and 3 bases from J, the junction kept 9 bases outside the gene matches. CDR3 amino acids: CASSGPRDRDTGELFF. CDR3 coding DNA: TGTGCCAGCAGCGGCCCCCGAGACAGGGACACCGGGGAGCTGTTTTTT.

The gene calls are TRBV3-1 (or the pseudogene TRBV3-2) and TRBJ1-6; the D is unclear. V was trimmed by 2 bases and J by 9 bases, leaving 8 bases between them. Germline values: CDR1 LGHDT, CDR2 YNNKEL (reference sequence). CDR3 size: 13 residues. CDR3 DNA sequence: TGTGCCAGCAGCCAACCGGGAATTTCACCCCTCCACTTT. This translates into CASSQPGISPLHF.

This chain joins TRBV10-3 and TRBJ2-3; D perhaps matches TRBD2 (5 bases). The V end lost 4 bases, the J end lost 8 bases, and 10 bases lay between the germline ends. The CDR3 has 12 amino acids. CDR1 is ENHRY and CDR2 is SYGVKD in the germline V gene. CDR3 coding DNA: TGTGCCATCAGTGCCGAGGGTGTTACGCAGTATTTT. This encodes CAISAEGVTQYF.

This clone was counted between two and nine times. V gene TRBV19 combines with J gene TRBJ2-1, with D maybe TRBD2 (6 bases). Germline V gene lookup returns CDR1 LNHDA and CDR2 SQIVND (reference sequence). CDR3 size: 13 residues. V was shortened by 4 bases and J by 10 bases, with 14 bases between the two germline ends. The CDR3 nucleotides are TGTGCCAGTAGTACCACCACTAGCAACGAGCAGTTCTTC. Translated: CASSTTTSNEQFF.

The V and J genes are TRBV11-2 and TRBJ2-7; D is possibly TRBD2 (5 bases). V lost 3 bases and J 6 bases, leaving 12 bases between the germline ends. The CDR3 spans 13 residues. Germline V CDR1 and CDR2: SGHAT, FQNNGV. CDR3 region: CASSFAPSPEQYF. The CDR3 DNA follows: TGTGCCAGCAGCTTCGCCCCTAGCCCCGAGCAGTACTTC.